Listed below are T cell receptor beta chains from one sample, sequenced in a study of T-cell memory formation after mild COVID-19. MiXCR, run by TCRdb on the 5' RACE reads, gives a single entry per CDR3 protein. The sample consists of under 250,000 distinct CDR3 sequences, 8% to 11% of them appearing once. The sequenced sample was PBMCs or a T cell subset sorted from them (not recorded which). The receptors here all came from a man aged 18-30 years who had mild COVID-19 (a few samples of this study predate the infection). Cell type and time point are not known. CDR3s include the opening cysteine and the closing phenylalanine or tryptophan. Each record gives: V gene, clone size, D gene, J gene, CDR3 protein, CDR3 DNA. A D gene is named only where the DNA matches it firmly. Clone size is stated in some rows and not others, as once, few, many or a class when expanded.

TRBV28,.,TRBD2,TRBJ2-5,CASTGGLLQETQYF,TGTGCCAGCACCGGGGGACTACTCCAAGAGACCCAGTACTTC
TRBV20-1,.,.,TRBJ1-5,CSARGGPGVGPQHF,TGCAGTGCTAGGGGGGGCCCCGGGGTGGGGCCCCAGCATTTT
TRBV5-1,.,.,TRBJ2-3,CASKAGTDTQYF,TGCGCCAGCAAGGCTGGGACAGATACGCAGTATTTT
TRBV4-1,.,.,TRBJ1-5,CASSQDPLINQPQHF,TGCGCCAGCAGCCAAGATCCACTGATCAATCAGCCCCAGCATTTT
TRBV4-2,few,.,TRBJ1-2,CASSQDPLRVANYGYTF,TGTGCCAGCAGCCAAGATCCCCTCCGGGTCGCGAACTATGGCTACACCTTC
TRBV7-8,few,.,TRBJ1-2,CASSPTAREGDYGYTF,TGTGCCAGCAGCCCCACTGCCAGGGAAGGCGACTATGGCTACACCTTC
TRBV5-1,few,.,TRBJ1-4,CASSLDPTASEKLFF,TGCGCCAGCAGCTTGGACCCGACAGCTTCAGAAAAACTGTTTTTT
TRBV12-3/TRBV12-4,.,.,TRBJ1-2,CASTWGGSGYTF,TGTGCCAGCACCTGGGGGGGAAGCGGCTACACCTTC
TRBV7-9,.,.,TRBJ2-5,CASSYGEETQYF,TGTGCCAGCAGCTACGGGGAAGAGACCCAGTACTTC
TRBV20-1,few,.,TRBJ1-2,CSAPRGFGYTF,TGCAGTGCTCCGCGCGGGTTTGGCTACACCTTC
TRBV4-3,many,.,TRBJ2-3,CASSVKTGGSAYTDTQYF,TGCGCCAGCAGCGTTAAGACGGGGGGCTCGGCATACACAGATACGCAGTATTTT
TRBV6-5,few,TRBD1,TRBJ1-2,CASSYSSPGQGWPYGYTF,TGTGCCAGCAGTTACTCCAGTCCGGGACAGGGGTGGCCCTATGGCTACACCTTC
TRBV7-3,many,.,TRBJ2-1,CASSLTGSSYNEQFF,TGTGCCAGCAGCTTAACAGGGAGCTCCTACAATGAGCAGTTCTTC
TRBV20-1,.,.,TRBJ2-5,CSAPSGRGETQYF,TGCAGTGCCCCAAGTGGTCGAGGGGAGACCCAGTACTTC
TRBV18,many,TRBD1,TRBJ1-2,CASSLGQGPSYGYTF,TGTGCCAGCTCACTGGGACAGGGGCCGTCCTATGGCTACACCTTC
TRBV12-3/TRBV12-4,few,.,TRBJ1-5,CASRRGDDNQPQHF,TGTGCCAGCAGAAGAGGGGACGACAATCAGCCCCAGCATTTT
TRBV18,few,.,TRBJ2-2,CASSPSSRAGELFF,TGTGCCAGCTCACCTTCATCCAGGGCCGGGGAGCTGTTTTTT
TRBV6-6,few,.,TRBJ1-2,CASSYSGVEHYGYTF,TGTGCCAGCAGTTACTCGGGGGTGGAGCACTATGGCTACACCTTC
TRBV7-2,.,.,TRBJ2-6,CASSLRALTSGANVLTF,TGTGCCAGCAGCTTAAGGGCACTGACCTCTGGGGCCAACGTCCTGACTTTC
TRBV12-3/TRBV12-4,few,.,TRBJ1-1,CASSFGGLNTEAFF,TGTGCCAGCAGTTTTGGGGGACTGAACACTGAAGCTTTCTTT
TRBV7-9,few,.,TRBJ2-5,CASSLKYQETQYF,TGTGCCAGCAGCCTGAAGTACCAAGAGACCCAGTACTTC
TRBV12-3/TRBV12-4,few,TRBD2,TRBJ2-3,CASSLPSSGGLWDTQYF,TGTGCCAGCAGTTTACCCTCTAGCGGGGGGCTGTGGGATACGCAGTATTTT
TRBV28,.,.,TRBJ2-2,CASSLFATGELFF,TGTGCCAGCAGTTTATTTGCCACCGGGGAGCTGTTTTTT
TRBV7-8,many,.,TRBJ2-3,CASSFGGPSTDTQYF,TGTGCCAGCAGCTTCGGGGGGCCAAGCACAGATACGCAGTATTTT
TRBV5-1,few,.,TRBJ2-5,CASSSNGGTQETQYF,TGCGCCAGCAGCTCCAACGGGGGCACCCAAGAGACCCAGTACTTC
TRBV15,.,.,TRBJ1-2,CATSRDRISYGYTF,TGTGCCACCAGCAGAGATCGAATTTCCTATGGCTACACCTTC
TRBV5-1,.,.,TRBJ2-5,CAGQARAGRGETQYF,TGCGCCGGACAGGCCAGGGCGGGTCGGGGGGAGACCCAGTACTTC
TRBV7-2,few,.,TRBJ1-5,CASSLAGPQSNQPQHF,TGTGCCAGCAGCTTAGCGGGACCCCAAAGCAATCAGCCCCAGCATTTT